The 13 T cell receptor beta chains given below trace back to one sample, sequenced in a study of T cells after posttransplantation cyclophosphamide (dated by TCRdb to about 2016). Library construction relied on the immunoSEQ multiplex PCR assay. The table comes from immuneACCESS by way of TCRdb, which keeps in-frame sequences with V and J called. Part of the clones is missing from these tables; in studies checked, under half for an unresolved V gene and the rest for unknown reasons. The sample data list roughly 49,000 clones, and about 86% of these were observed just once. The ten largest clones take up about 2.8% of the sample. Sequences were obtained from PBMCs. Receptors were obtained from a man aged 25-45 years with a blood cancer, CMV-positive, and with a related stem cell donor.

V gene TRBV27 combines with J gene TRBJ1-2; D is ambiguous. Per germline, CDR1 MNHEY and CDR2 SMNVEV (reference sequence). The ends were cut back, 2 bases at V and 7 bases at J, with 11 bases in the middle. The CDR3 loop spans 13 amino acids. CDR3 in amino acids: CASSLSPSLGYTF. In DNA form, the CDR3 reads TGTGCCAGCAGTTTAAGCCCCTCCCTTGGCTACACCTTC.

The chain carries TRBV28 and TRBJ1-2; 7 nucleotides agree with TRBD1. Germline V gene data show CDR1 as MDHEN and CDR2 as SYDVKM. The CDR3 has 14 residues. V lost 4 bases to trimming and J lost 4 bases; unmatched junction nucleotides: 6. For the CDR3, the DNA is TGTGCCAGCAGTTACGGGACAGAATCCTATGGCTACACCTTC. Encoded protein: CASSYGTESYGYTF.

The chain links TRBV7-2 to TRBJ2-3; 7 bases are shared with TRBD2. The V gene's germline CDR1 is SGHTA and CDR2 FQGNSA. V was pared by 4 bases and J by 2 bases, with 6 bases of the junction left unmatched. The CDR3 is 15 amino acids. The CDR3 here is CASSSLAGSTDTQYF. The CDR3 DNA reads TGTGCCAGCAGCTCCTTAGCGGGTTCCACAGATACGCAGTATTTT.

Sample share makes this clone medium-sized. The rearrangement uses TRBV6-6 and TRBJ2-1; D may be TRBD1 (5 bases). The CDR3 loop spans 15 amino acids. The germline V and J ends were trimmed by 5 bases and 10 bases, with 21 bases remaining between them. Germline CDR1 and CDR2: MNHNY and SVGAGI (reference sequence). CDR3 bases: TGTGCCAGCAGTCCCCATAATGGGGCTCCACCGGAGCAGTTCTTC. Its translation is CASSPHNGAPPEQFF.

The CDR3 spells CAWSSTGETQYF. The CDR3 DNA follows: TGTGCCTGGAGTAGTACCGGGGAGACCCAGTACTTC. The chain couples TRBV30 to TRBJ2-5; D uncertain. CDR1 GTSNPN and CDR2 SVGIG come from the germline V gene (reference sequence). The CDR3 consists of 12 residues. The V end lost 2 bases, the J end lost 5 bases, and 9 bases lay between the germline ends.

CDR3 amino acids: CASSLTPRTGYPGELFF. CDR3 nucleotide sequence: TGTGCCAGCAGCCTAACACCGAGGACAGGGTACCCCGGGGAGCTGTTTTTT. The chain carries TRBV7-9 and TRBJ2-2, with 8 positions matching TRBD1. Germline assignment: CDR1 SEHNR and CDR2 FQNEAQ (reference sequence). The CDR3 is 17 residues long. With 5 bases clipped from V and 6 bases from J, the junction kept 14 bases outside the gene matches.

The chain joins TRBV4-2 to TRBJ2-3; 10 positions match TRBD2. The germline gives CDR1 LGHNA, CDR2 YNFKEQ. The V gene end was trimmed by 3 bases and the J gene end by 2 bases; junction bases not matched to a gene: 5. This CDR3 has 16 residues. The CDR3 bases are TGTGCCAGCAGCCAGGCCGGGACTAGCGACACAGATACGCAGTATTTT. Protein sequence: CASSQAGTSDTDTQYF.

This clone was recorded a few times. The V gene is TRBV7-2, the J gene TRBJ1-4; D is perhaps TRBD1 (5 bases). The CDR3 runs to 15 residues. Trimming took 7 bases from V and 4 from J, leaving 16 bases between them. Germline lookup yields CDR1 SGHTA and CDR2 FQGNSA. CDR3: CASTLYGADNEKLFF. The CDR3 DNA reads TGTGCCAGCACCCTATATGGGGCCGATAATGAAAAACTGTTTTTT.

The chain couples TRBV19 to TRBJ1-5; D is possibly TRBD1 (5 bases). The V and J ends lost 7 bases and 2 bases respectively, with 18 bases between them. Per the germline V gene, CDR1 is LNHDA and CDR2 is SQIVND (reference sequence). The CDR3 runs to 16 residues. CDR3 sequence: CASTDQGVRRNQPQHF. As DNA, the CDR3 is TGTGCCAGTACTGACCAAGGGGTTCGTCGCAATCAGCCCCAGCATTTT.

In DNA form, the CDR3 reads TGTGCCTGGAGTGCGAACAGGGGTAAGGGTGAAGCTTTCTTT. It codes for CAWSANRGKGEAFF. This sequence joins TRBV30 and TRBJ1-1; TRBD1 aligns across 7 bases. V shed 1 base, J shed 7 bases, and the junction held 9 bases outside the gene matches. The CDR3 length is 14 residues. The germline V gene has CDR1 GTSNPN and CDR2 SVGIG (reference sequence).

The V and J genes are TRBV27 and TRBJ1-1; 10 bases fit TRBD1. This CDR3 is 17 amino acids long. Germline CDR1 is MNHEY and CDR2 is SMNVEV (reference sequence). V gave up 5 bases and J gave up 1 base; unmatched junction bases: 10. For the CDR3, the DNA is TGTGCCAGCAGTGATTACCGGGACAGGGGACCGAACACTGAAGCTTTCTTT. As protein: CASSDYRDRGPNTEAFF.

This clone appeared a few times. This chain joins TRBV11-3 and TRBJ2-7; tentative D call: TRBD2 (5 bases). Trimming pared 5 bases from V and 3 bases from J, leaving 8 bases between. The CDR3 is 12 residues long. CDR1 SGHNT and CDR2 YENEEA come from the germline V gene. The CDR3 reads CASSMGSYEQYF. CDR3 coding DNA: TGTGCCAGCAGCATGGGGAGCTACGAGCAGTACTTC. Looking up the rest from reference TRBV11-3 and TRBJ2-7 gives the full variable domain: EAGVVQSPRYKIIEKKQPVAFWCNPISGHNTLYWYLQNLGQGPELLIRYENEEAVDDSQLPKDRFSAERLKGVDSTLKIQPAELGDSAVYLCASSMGSYEQYFGPGTRLTVT.

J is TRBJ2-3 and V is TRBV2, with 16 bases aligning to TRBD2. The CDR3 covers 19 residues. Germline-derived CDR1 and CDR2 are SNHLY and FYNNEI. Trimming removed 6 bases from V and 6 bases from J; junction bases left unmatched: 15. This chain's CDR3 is CASSGTPGTSGRALDTQYF. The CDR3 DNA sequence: TGTGCCAGCAGCGGGACTCCCGGGACTAGCGGGAGGGCCTTGGATACGCAGTATTTT. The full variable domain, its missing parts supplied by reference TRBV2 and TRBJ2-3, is EPEVTQTPSHQVTQMGQEVILRCVPISNHLYFYWYRQILGQKVEFLVSFYNNEISEKSEIFDDQFSVERPDGSNFTLKIRSTKLEDSAMYFCASSGTPGTSGRALDTQYFGPGTRLTVL.